The 2 T cell receptor beta chains below all came from one sample that was sequenced in a study of cytomegalovirus exposure and HLA in healthy donors. It was with 60 Vbeta and 13 Jbeta primers that the PCR ran. Sequencing used immunoSEQ multiplex PCR; TCRdb keeps in-frame clones, though not all of them. The repertoire includes 140,000 or so clones, more than 75% of them detected once, and 1.5% to 2% sits in the top ten. The source material was PBMCs. The receptor set was obtained from a man aged 35 to 55 in good health and CMV-seronegative.

This rearrangement joins TRBV28 to TRBJ2-5; D possibly corresponds to TRBD1 (8 bases). Matching the DNA end better, TRBJ2-7 makes the J call doubtful. The CDR3 is 15 amino acids. Germline CDR1 MDHEN, CDR2 SYDVKM. The CDR3 is CASSNRGGRSYEQYF. The CDR3 nucleotides are TGTGCCAGCAGCAACAGGGGGGGGCGATCCTACGAGCAGTACTTC.

This chain connects TRBV6-6 to TRBJ1-2, with TRBD1 identical over 9 bases. The ends lost 2 bases at V and 5 bases at J; junction bases unmatched: 6. The length of the CDR3 is 15 residues. The V gene's germline CDR1 is MNHNY and CDR2 SVGAGI (reference sequence). For the CDR3, the DNA is TGTGCCAGCAGTTACGGGGACAGGGCCTTATATGGCTACACCTTC. Protein product: CASSYGDRALYGYTF.